A selection of T cell receptor beta chains follows, all from one sample in a study of T cell responses to AZD1222 COVID-19 vaccine. Produced via immunoSEQ multiplex PCR; TCRdb's table is partial and in-frame only. Altogether about 81,000 clones are present, under 95% being singletons, with the ten largest covering approximately 8%. The specimen comprised peripheral blood, sampled 28 days after the second AZD1222 dose. All receptors come from an adult who received the AZD1222 COVID-19 vaccine. Both conserved end residues are part of each CDR3. The order of the fields is D gene, V gene, J gene, CDR3 length, clone size, CDR3 protein, CDR3 DNA. A D gene is named only where the DNA matches it firmly. A row's size may be missing; if present it is once, few, many or a size class.

D gene: TRBD1; V gene: TRBV4-2; J gene: TRBJ2-7; CDR3 length: 17; clone size: NA; CDR3 protein: CASSQELPTGKPYEQYF; CDR3 DNA: TGTGCCAGCAGCCAAGAACTCCCGACAGGGAAGCCCTACGAGCAGTACTTC
D gene: TRBD2; V gene: TRBV5-1; J gene: TRBJ2-5; CDR3 length: 15; clone size: NA; CDR3 protein: CASSDAGTSQETQYF; CDR3 DNA: TGCGCCAGCAGCGACGCCGGGACTAGCCAAGAGACCCAGTACTTC
D gene: NA; V gene: TRBV28; J gene: TRBJ2-3; CDR3 length: 15; clone size: few; CDR3 protein: CASSLGVGSTDTQYF; CDR3 DNA: TGTGCCAGCAGTTTAGGGGTAGGCAGCACAGATACGCAGTATTTT
D gene: NA; V gene: TRBV5-1; J gene: TRBJ2-2; CDR3 length: 15; clone size: NA; CDR3 protein: CASSLIVPNTGELFF; CDR3 DNA: TGCGCCAGCAGCTTGATCGTTCCGAACACCGGGGAGCTGTTTTTT
D gene: TRBD1; V gene: TRBV11-3; J gene: TRBJ2-2; CDR3 length: 14; clone size: NA; CDR3 protein: CASSKGASTGELFF; CDR3 DNA: TGTGCCAGCAGCAAGGGGGCGAGCACCGGGGAGCTGTTTTTT
D gene: NA; V gene: TRBV5-1; J gene: TRBJ1-2; CDR3 length: 14; clone size: NA; CDR3 protein: CASSSTGTDYGYTF; CDR3 DNA: TGCGCCAGCAGCTCGACGGGGACGGACTATGGCTACACCTTC
D gene: TRBD2; V gene: TRBV30; J gene: TRBJ2-7; CDR3 length: 16; clone size: NA; CDR3 protein: CAWSPFGLAGGYEQYF; CDR3 DNA: TGTGCCTGGAGTCCCTTTGGACTAGCGGGAGGGTACGAGCAGTACTTC
D gene: NA; V gene: TRBV11-2; J gene: TRBJ2-2; CDR3 length: 14; clone size: NA; CDR3 protein: CASSLEPSGGELFF; CDR3 DNA: TGTGCCAGCAGCTTAGAACCGAGTGGGGGGGAGCTGTTTTTT
D gene: NA; V gene: TRBV7-9; J gene: TRBJ1-6; CDR3 length: 13; clone size: NA; CDR3 protein: CASSSTTDSPLHF; CDR3 DNA: TGTGCCAGCAGCAGTACGACGGATTCACCCCTCCACTTT
D gene: NA; V gene: TRBV2; J gene: TRBJ2-5; CDR3 length: 13; clone size: NA; CDR3 protein: CAARRELQETQYF; CDR3 DNA: TGTGCCGCACGACGGGAACTTCAAGAGACCCAGTACTTC
D gene: NA; V gene: TRBV5-8; J gene: TRBJ2-3; CDR3 length: 12; clone size: NA; CDR3 protein: CASSFGSGTQYF; CDR3 DNA: TGTGCCAGCAGCTTTGGGTCCGGGACGCAGTATTTT